The 10 T cell receptor beta chains presented below share a single source sample, sequenced in a study of CD8 T cells in Susac syndrome. RNA amounts of 0.5 to 1 ug underwent reverse transcription with random hexamers. One entry per CDR3 protein, called by TCRdb with MiXCR from the immunoSEQ multiplex PCR reads. The sample lists some 120,000 distinct CDR3 sequences; more than 90% were seen once. Sequenced: CD4+ T cells from PBMCs. These receptors came from a human donor in good health.

V gene TRBV29-1 combines with J gene TRBJ1-2; TRBD1 matches 9 bases. J gave up 4 bases and V 7 bases, and 7 bases lay outside the gene matches. CDR1 and CDR2 from the germline V gene are SQVTM and ANQGSEA. This CDR3 region has 13 residues. Here the CDR3 reads CSGHRGQGYGYTF. CDR3 nucleotide sequence: TGCAGCGGCCACAGGGGGCAGGGCTATGGCTACACCTTC. Filled out from reference TRBV29-1 and TRBJ1-2, the complete variable domain reads SAVISQKPSRDICQRGTSLTIQCQVDSQVTMMFWYRQQPGQSLTLIATANQGSEATYESGFVIDKFPISRPNLTFSTLTVSNMSPEDSSIYLCSGHRGQGYGYTFGSGTRLTVV.

The V gene is TRBV29-1, the J gene TRBJ2-2, with 9 bases that match TRBD1. V shed 6 bases, J shed 3 bases, and the junction held 8 bases outside the gene matches. CDR1 SQVTM and CDR2 ANQGSEA come from the germline V gene. The CDR3 loop spans 15 amino acids. CDR3 protein: CSVGWDREDTGELFF. DNA of the CDR3: TGCAGCGTGGGGTGGGACAGGGAAGACACCGGGGAGCTGTTTTTT.

The chain carries TRBV27 and TRBJ2-5, with 8 bases matching TRBD1. Germline V CDR1 and CDR2: MNHEY, SMNVEV (reference sequence). V trimming: 2 bases; J trimming: 5 bases; junction bases outside the gene matches: 7. CDR3 length equals 15 residues. CDR3 DNA: TGTGCCAGCAGTTTAGAAGGACAGGGATGGGAGACCCAGTACTTC. This gives the protein CASSLEGQGWETQYF.

This clonotype came up once. The chain combines TRBV29-1 with TRBJ2-2; tentative D call: TRBD2 (6 bases). The CDR3 sequence is 11 residues long. Trimming took off 7 bases at V and 4 bases at J, with 7 bases between the two ends. Germline V gene lookup returns CDR1 SQVTM and CDR2 ANQGSEA. CDR3 nucleotides: TGCAGCGGGAGGGGCACCGGGGAGCTGTTTTTT. Translating it yields CSGRGTGELFF.

V usage is TRBV5-1 and J usage is TRBJ2-1; TRBD2 matches at 14 bases. Unmatched junction bases numbered 12, after V lost 4 bases and J lost 9 bases. This CDR3 comprises 17 residues. Germline CDR1 reads SGHRS; CDR2 reads YFSETQ. Written as DNA, the CDR3 is TGCGCCAGCAGCCCGGGACTAGCGGGAGATCAAAGGAGTGAGCAGTTCTTC. Translating gives CASSPGLAGDQRSEQFF. Looking up the rest from reference TRBV5-1 and TRBJ2-1 gives the full variable domain: KAGVTQTPRYLIKTRGQQVTLSCSPISGHRSVSWYQQTPGQGLQFLFEYFSETQRNKGNFPGRFSGRQFSNSRSEMNVSTLELGDSALYLCASSPGLAGDQRSEQFFGPGTRLTVL.

J is TRBJ2-1 and V is TRBV6-5; 10 positions match TRBD1. The V segment lost 5 bases and the J segment 15 bases; nucleotides outside the gene matches: 7. CDR1 MNHEY and CDR2 SVGAGI come from the germline V gene. The CDR3 is 12 amino acids. CDR3 nucleotides: TGTGCCAGCAGTCGGGGACAGGGGCGTACGTTCTTC. It is translated as CASSRGQGRTFF.

This chain's CDR3 is CASSASGTGYEKLFF. CDR3 in DNA: TGCGCCAGCAGCGCCTCAGGGACAGGCTATGAAAAACTGTTTTTT. The chain uses TRBV5-1 and TRBJ1-4, with 8 bases lining up with TRBD1. The germline V gene has CDR1 SGHRS and CDR2 YFSETQ. The J segment lost 6 bases and the V segment lost 4 bases, leaving 8 bases of the junction unmatched. The CDR3 spans 15 residues.

A word on this clonotype: Germline is not matched at one junction end, which may reflect a read error. The rearrangement joins TRBV27 to TRBJ2-5, with 8 bases identical to TRBD2. This CDR3 region has 13 residues. The V gene's germline CDR1 is MNHEY and CDR2 SMNVEV (reference sequence). The CDR3 nucleotides are TGTGCCACCGGGGGGGTTGAGGGGCGAATTACACACTTC. Translating it yields CATGGVEGRITHF.

The chain has TRBV5-1 and TRBJ2-7; D perhaps matches TRBD2 (7 bases). The CDR3 consists of 16 residues. Trimming cost V 0 bases and J 0 bases, with 13 bases left between them. Looked up from germline, CDR1 is SGHRS and CDR2 is YFSETQ. The CDR3 DNA is TGCGCCAGCAGCTTGGCCGGGGGGCGCAGCTCCTACGAGCAGTACTTC. Amino acids: CASSLAGGRSSYEQYF.

This chain joins TRBV3-1 and TRBJ2-7; TRBD2 matches at 8 bases. Per the germline V gene, CDR1 is LGHDT and CDR2 is YNNKEL (reference sequence). The CDR3 is 14 residues long. V gave up 7 bases and J gave up 7 bases; unmatched junction bases: 12. The CDR3 bases are TGTGCCAGCACCCTCTTGAGCGGGAGCGGTGAGCAGTACTTC. It specifies CASTLLSGSGEQYF.